The next 11 T cell receptor beta chains were all read from a single sample in a study of early T cells in non-severe SARS-CoV-2 infection. MiXCR, run by TCRdb on the 5' RACE reads, gives a single entry per CDR3 protein. The sample has more than 15,000 distinct CDR3 sequences; under 7% are singletons. The sample in question was whole blood, obtained at baseline. The origin of the receptors is an adult who was a healthcare worker with PCR-confirmed SARS-CoV-2 infection or an uninfected control (not recorded which).

This clonotype was counted many times. The chain couples TRBV5-4 to TRBJ2-2; tentatively, D is TRBD2 (6 bases). V lost 0 bases, J lost 2 bases, and 14 bases lay in between. This CDR3 region has 17 residues. Per germline, CDR1 SGHNT and CDR2 YYREEE (reference sequence). The DNA of the CDR3 is TGTGCCAGCAGCTTGGTTACGGGGGTCGTTAACACCGGGGAGCTGTTTTTT. Amino acids: CASSLVTGVVNTGELFF.

This clonotype was observed a handful of times. This chain joins TRBV6-5 and TRBJ2-3; D remains ambiguous. The V and J ends lost 10 bases and 5 bases respectively, with 13 bases between them. The CDR3 is 12 amino acids. The V gene's germline CDR1 is MNHEY and CDR2 SVGAGI. The CDR3 nucleotides are TGTGCCACCCTGGACCCCTTAGATACGCAGTATTTT. It is translated as CATLDPLDTQYF.

This clonotype has a count of ten or more. This rearrangement joins TRBV7-2 to TRBJ2-5, with D hard to call. V was pared by 5 bases and J by 7 bases, with 11 bases between. The germline gives CDR1 SGHTA, CDR2 FQGNSA. The CDR3 length is 12 residues. The CDR3 is CASSITGRTQYF. The CDR3 coding sequence is TGTGCCAGCAGCATCACCGGCCGGACCCAGTACTTC.

At least ten counts were recorded for this clonotype. The chain combines TRBV6-6 with TRBJ1-4, with unresolved D. Trimming pared 6 bases from V and 0 bases from J, leaving 14 bases between. CDR3 length: 16 amino acids. Looked up from germline, CDR1 is MNHNY and CDR2 is SVGAGI (reference sequence). The CDR3 DNA reads as TGTGCCAGCAGGGATCTCTCGGGGACAACTAATGAAAAACTGTTTTTT. Translation gives CASRDLSGTTNEKLFF.

This clonotype was recorded many times. The rearrangement joins TRBV10-3 to TRBJ1-3; TRBD1 might be the D (6 bases). The V and J ends lost 10 bases and 3 bases respectively, with 16 bases between them. Germline assignment: CDR1 ENHRY and CDR2 SYGVKD. CDR3 length: 14 residues. The CDR3 here is CATDPGVDGNTIYF. DNA for the CDR3: TGTGCCACCGACCCAGGGGTTGATGGAAACACCATATATTTT.

This clonotype came up many times. The gene calls are TRBV7-2 and TRBJ1-5, with a weak D call TRBD1 (5 bases). CDR1 SGHTA and CDR2 FQGNSA come from the germline V gene. This CDR3 has 14 residues. Trimming took 5 bases from V and 0 from J, leaving 8 bases between them. CDR3 protein: CASSAGLSNQPQHF. In DNA form, the CDR3 reads TGTGCCAGCAGCGCGGGACTTAGCAATCAGCCCCAGCATTTT.

The table lists this clonotype with many counts. The V call is TRBV11-2, the J call TRBJ2-7, with D unresolved. Trimming removed 2 bases at V and 5 bases at J, with 10 bases between. CDR3 length equals 13 residues. Germline lookup yields CDR1 SGHAT and CDR2 FQNNGV. The CDR3 here is CASSLFRVNEQYF. The CDR3 DNA is TGTGCCAGCAGCTTATTCAGAGTGAACGAGCAGTACTTC. The full variable domain, in which reference TRBV11-2 and TRBJ2-7 provide the parts outside the CDR3, is EAGVAQSPRYKIIEKRQSVAFWCNPISGHATLYWYQQILGQGPKLLIQFQNNGVVDDSQLPKDRFSAERLKGVDSTLKIQPAKLEDSAVYLCASSLFRVNEQYFGPGTRLTVT.

By share, this clonotype ranks as medium-sized. The V gene is TRBV11-3, the J gene TRBJ2-2, with D perhaps TRBD2 (5 bases). Germline assignment: CDR1 SGHNT and CDR2 YENEEA. The CDR3 consists of 14 residues. Trimming took 5 bases from V and 4 from J, leaving 11 bases between them. CDR3 DNA sequence: TGTGCCAGCAGCCCAGACTATTTCACCGGGGAGCTGTTTTTT. This encodes CASSPDYFTGELFF.

This clonotype is deemed medium-sized. The chain employs TRBV7-2 and TRBJ2-3; the match to TRBD2 covers 12 bases. V dropped 4 bases and J dropped 2; count of bases not matched to a gene: 4. The V gene's germline CDR1 is SGHTA and CDR2 FQGNSA. CDR3 length: 16 amino acids. CDR3 amino acids: CASSSLAGGITDTQYF. The CDR3 DNA reads TGTGCCAGCAGCTCCCTAGCGGGGGGGATCACAGATACGCAGTATTTT.

This clonotype was seen many times. The chain couples TRBV19 to TRBJ2-3; TRBD1 matches at 8 bases. Germline loops: CDR1 LNHDA, CDR2 SQIVND (reference sequence). The CDR3 is made up of 15 amino acids. The J segment lost 3 bases and the V segment lost 3 bases, leaving 5 bases of the junction unmatched. CDR3 sequence reads: CASSMDRASTDTQYF. The CDR3 nucleotides are TGTGCCAGTAGTATGGACAGGGCTTCGACAGATACGCAGTATTTT.

This clonotype was detected ten times or more. At one end, the junction sequence differs from germline, possibly due to a read error. The chain combines TRBV7-2 with TRBJ2-1; D is unclear. Germline V gene data show CDR1 as SGHTA and CDR2 as FQGNSA. CDR3 size: 12 residues. This chain's CDR3 is CASSLPYDEQFF. In DNA form, the CDR3 reads TGTGCCAGCAGCTTGCCCTACGATGAGCAGTTCTTC.